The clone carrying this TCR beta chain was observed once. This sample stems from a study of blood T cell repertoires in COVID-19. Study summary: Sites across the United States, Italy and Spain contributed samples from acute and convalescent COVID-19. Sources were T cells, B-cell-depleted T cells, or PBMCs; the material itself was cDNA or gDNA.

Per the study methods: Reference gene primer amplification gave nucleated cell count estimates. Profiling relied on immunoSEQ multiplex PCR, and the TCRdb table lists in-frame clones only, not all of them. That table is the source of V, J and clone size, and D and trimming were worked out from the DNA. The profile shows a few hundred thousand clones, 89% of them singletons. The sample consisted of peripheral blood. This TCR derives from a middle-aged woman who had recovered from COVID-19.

The CDR3 sequence is CASSFTGTGTYEQYV. DNA of the CDR3: TGTGCCAGCAGCTTCACCGGGACAGGAACCTACGAGCAGTACGTC. V usage is TRBV7-9 and J usage is TRBJ2-7; 8 nucleotides align to TRBD1. The CDR3 runs to 15 residues. Germline trimming cut 3 bases from V and 2 bases from J; bases unmatched to any gene: 6. The germline V gene encodes CDR1 SEHNR and CDR2 FQNEAQ (reference sequence).